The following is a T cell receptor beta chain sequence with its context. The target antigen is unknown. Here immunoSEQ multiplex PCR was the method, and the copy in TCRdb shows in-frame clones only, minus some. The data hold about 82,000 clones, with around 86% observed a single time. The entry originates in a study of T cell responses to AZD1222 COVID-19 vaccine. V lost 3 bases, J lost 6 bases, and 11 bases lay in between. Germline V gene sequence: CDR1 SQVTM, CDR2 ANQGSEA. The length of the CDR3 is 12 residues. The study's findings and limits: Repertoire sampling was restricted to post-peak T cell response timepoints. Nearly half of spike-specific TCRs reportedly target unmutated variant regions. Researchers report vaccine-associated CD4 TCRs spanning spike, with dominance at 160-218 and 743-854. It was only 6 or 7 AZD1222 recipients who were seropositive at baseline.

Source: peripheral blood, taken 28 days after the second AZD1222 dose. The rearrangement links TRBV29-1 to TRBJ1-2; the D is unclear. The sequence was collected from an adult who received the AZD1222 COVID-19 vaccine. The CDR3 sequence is CSVDPLENGYTF. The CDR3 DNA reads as TGCAGCGTTGATCCCCTTGAGAATGGCTACACCTTC.